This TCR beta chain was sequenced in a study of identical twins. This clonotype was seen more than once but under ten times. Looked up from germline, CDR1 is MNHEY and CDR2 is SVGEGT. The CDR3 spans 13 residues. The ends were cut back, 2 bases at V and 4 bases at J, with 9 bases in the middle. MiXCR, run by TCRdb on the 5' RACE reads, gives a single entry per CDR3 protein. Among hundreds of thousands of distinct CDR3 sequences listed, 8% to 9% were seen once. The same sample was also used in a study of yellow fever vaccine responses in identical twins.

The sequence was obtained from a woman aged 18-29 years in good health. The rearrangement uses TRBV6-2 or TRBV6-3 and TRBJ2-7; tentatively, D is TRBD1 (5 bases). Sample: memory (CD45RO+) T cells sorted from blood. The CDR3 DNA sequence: TGTGCCAGCAGTTACAGGGGATGGTACGAGCAGTACTTC. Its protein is CASSYRGWYEQYF.